This entry lists 24 T cell receptor beta chains sequenced from one sample in a study of OX40 agonist ivuxolimab in advanced cancers. The library relied on the immunoSEQ multiplex PCR assay. The source is immuneACCESS, and TCRdb retained only in-frame sequences with V and J called. Part of the clones is not carried over; for the studies checked, unresolved V genes explain less than half of this, and the remainder is unexplained. This sample holds about 69,000 clones; approximately 91% were observed only once. Around 0.3% of the sample is held by the ten biggest clonotypes. Sequences were derived from CD4+ or CD8+ T cells sorted from blood, sampled in a trial of the OX40 agonist ivuxolimab. These receptors were obtained from an adult with an advanced solid tumor such as melanoma, head and neck, liver or kidney cancer.

This chain joins TRBV10-3 and TRBJ2-1; the match to TRBD1 covers 7 bases. The CDR3 length is 20 residues. Germline V CDR1 and CDR2: ENHRY, SYGVKD. Losses at the gene ends were 4 bases for V and 0 bases for J; bases not matched to a gene: 18. The CDR3 bases are TGTGCCATCAGTGGGGTGACCGGGACAGCCCGACTCAGCTCCTACAATGAGCAGTTCTTC. Translation: CAISGVTGTARLSSYNEQFF.

Regarding this clone: At one end, the junction sequence differs from germline, possibly due to a read error. The chain is built from TRBV7-7 and TRBJ1-5; 9 bases are a match to TRBD1. The CDR3 has 17 amino acids. The germline V gene encodes CDR1 SSHAT and CDR2 FNYEAQ (reference sequence). CDR3 sequence (DNA): TGTGCTAGCAGCTATGGGACAGGGTTGTGTGGAGGTCAGCCCCAGCATTTT. This translates into CASSYGTGLCGGQPQHF.

The chain couples TRBV6-5 to TRBJ1-2, with a weak D call TRBD1 (6 bases). Germline loops: CDR1 MNHEY, CDR2 SVGAGI. The CDR3 is 13 residues long. Trimming cost V 0 bases and J 7 bases, with 9 bases left between them. DNA for the CDR3: TGTGCCAGCAGTTACTCGACAGGCGGTGGCTACACCTTC. Protein: CASSYSTGGGYTF.

In nucleotides, the CDR3 is TGCAGCGTTGTTTTGGGAGGCTATGGCTACACCTTC. It encodes CSVVLGGYGYTF. This chain connects TRBV29-1 to TRBJ1-2, with D hard to call. Germline loops: CDR1 SQVTM, CDR2 ANQGSEA. The V gene lost 4 bases and the J gene lost 4 bases, with 10 bases spanning the gap. The CDR3 has 12 amino acids.

The gene calls are TRBV25-1 and TRBJ2-1; 10 nucleotides match TRBD2. Trimming removed 5 bases from V and 4 bases from J; junction bases left unmatched: 14. The germline V gene has CDR1 MGHDK and CDR2 SYGVNS. There are 18 residues in the CDR3. The CDR3 is CASSFPTGLADIYNEQFF. The CDR3 nucleotides read TGTGCCAGCAGTTTCCCTACAGGACTAGCGGATATTTACAATGAGCAGTTCTTC. Variable domain in full (rest from reference TRBV25-1 and TRBJ2-1): EADIYQTPRYLVIGTGKKITLECSQTMGHDKMYWYQQDPGMELHLIHYSYGVNSTEKGDLSSESTVSRIRTEHFPLTLESARPSHTSQYLCASSFPTGLADIYNEQFFGPGTRLTVL.

This clone was counted between two and nine times. The chain couples TRBV29-1 to TRBJ2-3; 11 nucleotides line up with TRBD2. The V gene end was trimmed by 4 bases and the J gene end by 6 bases; junction bases not matched to a gene: 9. Per germline, CDR1 SQVTM and CDR2 ANQGSEA. The CDR3 has 15 amino acids. CDR3 amino acids: CSVGFTSGRRDTQYF. The CDR3 region has the DNA TGCAGCGTTGGCTTTACTAGCGGGAGACGCGATACGCAGTATTTT.

This chain joins TRBV6-1 and TRBJ2-1, with 15 bases lining up with TRBD2. In germline, CDR1 is MNHNS, CDR2 SASEGT. With 3 bases clipped from V and 7 bases from J, the junction kept 10 bases outside the gene matches. This CDR3 is 18 amino acids long. In nucleotides, the CDR3 is TGTGCCAGCAGTGAGGACTATGGGGGGACTAGCGGGAGGAATGAGCAGTTCTTC. It codes for CASSEDYGGTSGRNEQFF.

The gene calls are TRBV14 and TRBJ2-6; unclear D gene. CDR1 is SGHDN and CDR2 is FVKESK in the germline V gene. V dropped 2 bases and J dropped 2 bases, with 10 bases sitting between them. The CDR3 extends over 16 amino acids. The CDR3 here is CASSQIFGAGANVLTF. The CDR3 DNA reads as TGTGCCAGCAGCCAAATTTTTGGAGCTGGGGCCAACGTCCTGACTTTC.

This chain links TRBV19 with TRBJ1-5, with D possibly being TRBD1 (5 bases). Germline V lookup: CDR1 LNHDA, CDR2 SQIVND (reference sequence). CDR3 length: 15 amino acids. V lost 5 bases and J lost 2, with 13 bases in between. CDR3 amino acids: CASSGQVQGNQPQHF. CDR3 coding DNA: TGTGCCAGTAGTGGGCAAGTACAGGGCAATCAGCCCCAGCATTTT.

In DNA, the CDR3 is TGTGCCAGCAGAGACACTTTCTCTGGAAACACCATATATTTT. The encoded protein is CASRDTFSGNTIYF. This chain connects TRBV6-6 to TRBJ1-3, with D hard to call. Trimming cost V 6 bases and J 0 bases, with 9 bases left between them. Germline CDR1 is MNHNY and CDR2 is SVGAGI (reference sequence). The CDR3 is 14 residues long.

The sample holds one count of this clone. The CDR3 DNA reads TGTGCCACCTTGACAGGGGGCGGCTACGAGCAGTACTTC. It translates to CATLTGGGYEQYF. The V call is TRBV28, the J call TRBJ2-7; 10 positions agree with TRBD1. The length of the CDR3 is 13 residues. The germline V gene encodes CDR1 MDHEN and CDR2 SYDVKM. The V and J ends lost 10 bases and 3 bases, in that order; junction bases with no gene match: 6.

Comment on this clone: This sample includes further DNA sequences coding for the same CDR3. CDR3 region: CSVVEGNTEAFF. The DNA for the CDR3 is TGCAGCGTTGTCGAGGGAAACACTGAAGCTTTCTTT. The gene calls are TRBV29-1 and TRBJ1-1, with D unresolved. This CDR3 region has 12 residues. V was shortened by 4 bases and J by 2 bases, with 8 bases between the two germline ends. In germline, CDR1 is SQVTM, CDR2 ANQGSEA.

The count of this clone is one. The genes are TRBV7-2 and TRBJ2-1, with a weak D call TRBD2 (5 bases). The V gene lost 1 base and the J gene lost 6 bases, with 22 bases spanning the gap. CDR1 SGHTA and CDR2 FQGNSA come from the germline V gene. This CDR3 contains 18 residues. The DNA for the CDR3 is TGTGCCAGCAGCTTAGATGGGGTAGCGTTCGCGGCACCCAATGAGCAGTTCTTC. It codes for CASSLDGVAFAAPNEQFF.

V gene TRBV7-3 combines with J gene TRBJ2-1; TRBD1 matches 9 bases. Germline trimming cut 7 bases from V and 4 bases from J; bases unmatched to any gene: 11. The CDR3 has 16 residues. CDR1 SGHTA and CDR2 FQGTGA come from the germline V gene. CDR3 sequence reads: CASTGPRDRVYNEQFF. DNA for the CDR3: TGTGCCAGCACCGGCCCCAGGGACAGGGTGTACAATGAGCAGTTCTTC.

The chain has TRBV6-1 and TRBJ2-6; D might be TRBD2 (7 bases). The ends were cut back, 0 bases at V and 4 bases at J, with 13 bases in the middle. This CDR3 contains 17 residues. Germline-derived CDR1 and CDR2 are MNHNS and SASEGT. CDR3 in DNA: TGTGCCAGCAGTGAAGCGCTATGGGGGGGCGGGGCCAACGTCCTGACTTTC. This sequence encodes CASSEALWGGGANVLTF.

A single count supports this clone. The V gene is TRBV2, the J gene TRBJ1-1, with 7 bases identical to TRBD1. V shed 9 bases and J 4 bases; nucleotides not matched to a gene: 8. The germline V gene has CDR1 SNHLY and CDR2 FYNNEI. This CDR3 has 13 amino acids. The chain's CDR3 is CASGDSLSTEAFF. The CDR3 DNA is TGTGCCAGTGGGGACAGTTTGAGCACTGAAGCTTTCTTT. The full variable domain, with the rest looked up from reference TRBV2 and TRBJ1-1, is EPEVTQTPSHQVTQMGQEVILRCVPISNHLYFYWYRQILGQKVEFLVSFYNNEISEKSEIFDDQFSVERPDGSNFTLKIRSTKLEDSAMYFCASGDSLSTEAFFGQGTRLTVV.

The chain couples TRBV11-1 to TRBJ2-2; D possibly corresponds to TRBD1 (5 bases). The V and J ends lost 5 bases and 5 bases respectively, with 9 bases between them. In germline, CDR1 is SGHAT, CDR2 FQDESV (reference sequence). This CDR3 is 13 amino acids long. The CDR3 DNA reads as TGTGCCAGCAGCCAGACAGCTACCGGGGAGCTGTTTTTT. It translates to CASSQTATGELFF.

The chain combines TRBV19 with TRBJ2-7, with 13 bases that match TRBD2. Germline loops: CDR1 LNHDA, CDR2 SQIVND (reference sequence). V lost 5 bases and J lost 4; bases outside the gene matches: 8. The CDR3 is 16 amino acids. CDR3 loop: CASSPGLAGARYEQYF. For the CDR3, the DNA is TGTGCCAGTAGTCCCGGACTAGCGGGAGCCCGGTACGAGCAGTACTTC.

This clone was detected a few times. The gene calls are TRBV6-1 and TRBJ2-2; TRBD2 aligns across 9 bases. This CDR3 has 17 residues. The V and J ends lost 2 bases and 5 bases, in that order; junction bases with no gene match: 9. Germline assignment: CDR1 MNHNS and CDR2 SASEGT. The CDR3 DNA follows: TGTGCCAGCAGTGAATGGGCCGGGACTAGCCGGACCGGGGAGCTGTTTTTT. Amino acid sequence: CASSEWAGTSRTGELFF.

This clone has a single count. The chain joins TRBV2 to TRBJ1-2, with TRBD1 as a possible D gene (5 bases). The V end was cut by 6 bases, the J end by 0 bases, with 17 bases between. Germline loops: CDR1 SNHLY, CDR2 FYNNEI. The length of the CDR3 is 16 residues. The CDR3 sequence is CASRLRAGSSNYGYTF. CDR3 bases: TGTGCCAGCAGGCTCCGGGCAGGGAGTTCTAACTATGGCTACACCTTC.

J is TRBJ1-3 and V is TRBV19; perhaps TRBD1 as D (5 bases). Germline CDR1 is LNHDA and CDR2 is SQIVND (reference sequence). This CDR3 comprises 19 residues. Trimming removed 5 bases at V and 0 bases at J, with 23 bases between. For the CDR3, the DNA is TGTGCCAGTAGTTCCCGTTCGTCGGCAGGGCCTTTCTCTGGAAACACCATATATTTT. It translates to CASSSRSSAGPFSGNTIYF.

In its sample, this clone was seen once. This chain links TRBV10-3 with TRBJ1-2; TRBD1 agrees at 10 bases. Germline CDR1 ENHRY, CDR2 SYGVKD. V was clipped by 8 bases and J by 8 bases; unmatched bases: 11. CDR3 size: 14 residues. DNA for the CDR3: TGTGCCATCGCCACCGGGACAGGGGTACGAGGCTACACCTTC. It translates to CAIATGTGVRGYTF.

V is TRBV30 and J is TRBJ2-2; D is undetermined. Trimming shortened V by 1 base and J by 7 bases, and 4 bases separated the two germline ends. CDR1 and CDR2 from the germline V gene are GTSNPN and SVGIG (reference sequence). This CDR3 contains 11 residues. This CDR3 is CAWSGGGELFF. Written as DNA, the CDR3 is TGTGCCTGGAGTGGGGGCGGGGAGCTGTTTTTT.

The V and J genes are TRBV7-9 and TRBJ1-1, with 9 bases identical to TRBD1. CDR1 is SEHNR and CDR2 is FQNEAQ in the germline V gene (reference sequence). Trimming cost V 5 bases and J 4 bases; bases outside gene matches: 8. This CDR3 spans 15 amino acids. The CDR3 DNA reads TGTGCCAGCAGCCGAAGGACAGGGGTTCCCACTGAAGCTTTCTTT. This translates into CASSRRTGVPTEAFF.